These 9 T cell receptor beta chains were sequenced from one sample in a study of T cell responses to AZD1222 COVID-19 vaccine. Clones were sequenced by immunoSEQ multiplex PCR, and TCRdb holds only the in-frame ones, with some missing. This table holds about 150,000 clones, 90% found once. The specimen comprised peripheral blood, sampled on day 0 of AZD1222 vaccination. The receptor set was obtained from an adult in good health.

The chain carries TRBV29-1 and TRBJ2-1; D is tentatively TRBD1 or TRBD2 (5 bases each). Trimming took 4 bases from V and 5 from J, leaving 18 bases between them. Germline CDR1 SQVTM, CDR2 ANQGSEA. The CDR3 has 15 amino acids. The CDR3 sequence is CSVAPTGRINNEQFF. CDR3 coding DNA: TGCAGCGTTGCACCGACGGGACGGATCAACAATGAGCAGTTCTTC.

The rearrangement uses TRBV29-1 and TRBJ1-1; D is unclear. Per the germline V gene, CDR1 is SQVTM and CDR2 is ANQGSEA. V was shortened by 8 bases and J by 0 bases, with 16 bases between the two germline ends. CDR3 size: 14 residues. The CDR3 nucleotides are TGCAGCTCAGCCCGATTACCCATGAACACTGAAGCTTTCTTT. Translation: CSSARLPMNTEAFF.

The rearrangement joins TRBV4-1 to TRBJ1-1; D possibly corresponds to TRBD1 (6 bases). V lost 1 base, J lost 8 bases, and 11 bases lay in between. The CDR3 totals 13 residues. Germline V lookup: CDR1 MGHRA, CDR2 YSYEKL. The CDR3 nucleotides are TGCGCCAGCAGCCAAGGACGACAGGTCGAAGCTTTCTTT. It encodes CASSQGRQVEAFF.

This clone was seen only once. This rearrangement joins TRBV28 to TRBJ2-5; unclear D gene. This CDR3 has 12 residues. The ends were cut back, 5 bases at V and 6 bases at J, with 10 bases in the middle. Per germline, CDR1 MDHEN and CDR2 SYDVKM. CDR3: CASSVAEKTQYF. The CDR3 DNA follows: TGTGCCAGCAGTGTAGCCGAGAAGACCCAGTACTTC.

The rearrangement links TRBV4-3 to TRBJ1-2, with D possibly being TRBD1 (5 bases). This CDR3 is built from 15 residues. Trimming took 4 bases from V and 8 from J, leaving 20 bases between them. CDR1 and CDR2 (germline): LGHNA, YSLEER. CDR3 residues: CASSPLQQGLRGYTF. In DNA form, the CDR3 reads TGCGCCAGCAGCCCCCTCCAGCAGGGTCTGAGAGGCTACACCTTC.

This clone was observed once. The V gene is TRBV5-1, the J gene TRBJ2-7, with no clear D. Trimming shortened V by 1 base and J by 3 bases, and 23 bases separated the two germline ends. The length of the CDR3 is 18 residues. CDR1 is SGHRS and CDR2 is YFSETQ in the germline V gene. CDR3 nucleotides: TGCGCCAGCAGCTTGCAGGTCGCCGCAGGCCGATACCGCTACGAGCAGTACTTC. Translating gives CASSLQVAAGRYRYEQYF. Full variable domain (missing parts from reference TRBV5-1 and TRBJ2-7): KAGVTQTPRYLIKTRGQQVTLSCSPISGHRSVSWYQQTPGQGLQFLFEYFSETQRNKGNFPGRFSGRQFSNSRSEMNVSTLELGDSALYLCASSLQVAAGRYRYEQYFGPGTRLTVT.

The chain couples TRBV15 to TRBJ2-5; D gene uncertain. The CDR3 extends over 13 amino acids. The germline V gene has CDR1 LNHNV and CDR2 YYDKDF (reference sequence). Trimming removed 8 bases from V and 0 bases from J, with 10 bases in between. The CDR3: CATAGSYQETQYF. DNA for the CDR3: TGTGCCACCGCCGGGTCGTACCAAGAGACCCAGTACTTC. The full variable domain, completed using reference TRBV15 and TRBJ2-5, is DAMVIQNPRYQVTQFGKPVTLSCSQTLNHNVMYWYQQKSSQAPKLLFHYYDKDFNNEADTPDNFQSRRPNTSFCFLDIRSPGLGDTAMYLCATAGSYQETQYFGPGTRLLVL.

The gene calls are TRBV4-3 and TRBJ1-5; D unresolved. V was clipped by 1 base and J by 2 bases, with 6 bases between them. The germline V gene encodes CDR1 LGHNA and CDR2 YSLEER. The CDR3 extends over 14 amino acids. CDR3 loop: CASSQGSGNQPQHF. CDR3 in DNA: TGCGCCAGCAGCCAAGGGAGTGGCAATCAGCCCCAGCATTTT.

In DNA form, the CDR3 reads TGTGCCAGCAGTAACCTCTTAGGCGGCAATCAGCCCCAGCATTTT. It is translated as CASSNLLGGNQPQHF. The J gene is TRBJ1-5, the V gene TRBV6-5; D is unresolved. Germline V CDR1 and CDR2: MNHEY, SVGAGI. Trimming stripped 5 bases from V and 2 bases from J, with 13 bases between. This CDR3 has 15 amino acids.